This is a list of T cell receptor beta chains from one sample in a study of blood T cells in healthy people across ages. Using its own MiXCR run on the 5' RACE reads, TCRdb lists one record per CDR3 protein. The data contain around 710,000 distinct CDR3 sequences, 35% to 45% of them singletons. The sequencing input was blood. These receptors all come from a woman aged 55 to 70 in good health. Each CDR3 is given with its conserved first and last residue. The D gene is left open where the match is weak. Only part of the rows carry a size: once, few, many, or a class if the clone is expanded.

size	J	length	V	D	DNA	CDR3
few	TRBJ2-7	15	TRBV12-5	TRBD1	TGTGCTAGTGGTTGGCCAGGGGGCCTCCGGAACGAGCAGTACTTC	CASGWPGGLRNEQYF
.	TRBJ1-6	14	TRBV5-1	.	TGCGCCAGCAGCTTCGCATCTGATAATTCACCCCTCCACTTT	CASSFASDNSPLHF
.	TRBJ2-5	14	TRBV5-5	.	TGTGCCAGCAGCTCGAGACAGAGCGAAGAGACCCAGTACTTC	CASSSRQSEETQYF
.	TRBJ2-3	12	TRBV12-3/TRBV12-4	.	TGTGCCAGCAGAACCCCAACAGATACGCAGTATTTT	CASRTPTDTQYF
.	TRBJ2-6	18	TRBV7-9	TRBD2	TGTGCCAGCAGCTCCTCTGCGGGAGGACGCTCTGGGGCCAACGTCCTGACTTTC	CASSSSAGGRSGANVLTF
few	TRBJ2-5	16	TRBV5-6	TRBD1	TGTGCCAGCAGCTTGCTGGGACAGCGCATCCAAGAGACCCAGTACTTC	CASSLLGQRIQETQYF
.	TRBJ2-1	13	TRBV5-1	TRBD2	TGCGCCAGCGGACTAGCGGGGGACGGTGAGCAGTTCTTC	CASGLAGDGEQFF
few	TRBJ1-3	11	TRBV20-1	.	TGCAGTGCTAGCGCCCCTGGCACCATATATTTT	CSASAPGTIYF
few	TRBJ2-7	15	TRBV14	TRBD2	TGTGCCAGCAGCAACCAGGGACTAGCGGGATACGAGCAGTACTTC	CASSNQGLAGYEQYF
.	TRBJ1-6	14	TRBV7-3	TRBD1	TGTGCCAGCAGCCCCGAAGGACAGGGAACACCCCTCCACTTT	CASSPEGQGTPLHF
few	TRBJ1-2	14	TRBV6-5	.	TGTGCCAGCAGTTACAGGGGCGCTAACTATGGCTACACCTTC	CASSYRGANYGYTF
few	TRBJ2-5	13	TRBV11-2	.	TGTGCCAGCAACCGGGCAGGTCGCGAGACCCAGTACTTC	CASNRAGRETQYF
many	TRBJ1-2	15	TRBV7-2	TRBD1	TGTGCCAGCAGCGCGGACGGGACAGGGATCTATGGCTACACCTTC	CASSADGTGIYGYTF
.	TRBJ2-3	15	TRBV5-1	.	TGCGCCAGCAGCTTAGAGGACAGACGCACAGATACGCAGTATTTT	CASSLEDRRTDTQYF
.	TRBJ2-5	17	TRBV6-2/TRBV6-3	.	TGTGCCAGCAGTTATGGCGTGGACACCTGGGGCCAAGAGACCCAGTACTTC	CASSYGVDTWGQETQYF
.	TRBJ1-1	18	TRBV15	TRBD1	TGTGCCACCAGCAGAGGGACAGGGGCCACGGGGATGAACACTGAAGCTTTCTTT	CATSRGTGATGMNTEAFF
.	TRBJ2-7	13	TRBV20-1	.	TGCAGTGCTAGGGGGCAGTACTCCTACGAGCAGTACTTC	CSARGQYSYEQYF
few	TRBJ2-5	15	TRBV12-3/TRBV12-4	.	TGTGCCAGCAGTTTGCCAGGGGACGTACAAGAGACCCAGTACTTC	CASSLPGDVQETQYF
.	TRBJ2-5	15	TRBV20-1	TRBD2	TGCAGTGCTTTCATGACTAGCGGGGCCCAAGAGACCCAGTACTTC	CSAFMTSGAQETQYF
.	TRBJ2-7	16	TRBV6-1	.	TGTGCCAGCAGTGAATTGGGGGGGCGAAGTACCAACGAGCAGTACTTC	CASSELGGRSTNEQYF
few	TRBJ2-1	16	TRBV20-1	TRBD2	TGCAGTGCTACGGCCTATAGCGGGAGTTCCTACAATGAGCAGTTCTTC	CSATAYSGSSYNEQFF
.	TRBJ1-1	15	TRBV19	.	TGTGCCAGTAGTACCCCATTTGGGAGTGGAACTGAAGCTTTCTTT	CASSTPFGSGTEAFF
few	TRBJ2-5	15	TRBV12-3/TRBV12-4	.	TGTGCCAGCAGTTTAGCGGGCGTGGGCCAAGAGACCCAGTACTTC	CASSLAGVGQETQYF
once	TRBJ2-7	16	TRBV20-1	TRBD2	TGCAGTGCCCCTGCGGCTAGCGGGGGGGCCTCCTACGAGCAGTACTTC	CSAPAASGGASYEQYF
.	TRBJ2-3	14	TRBV27	TRBD1	TGTGCCAGCAGTTCCAGGGGGCGACCAGATACGCAGTATTTT	CASSSRGRPDTQYF
few	TRBJ2-1	16	TRBV20-1	TRBD2	TGCAGTGCTTGGACTAGCGTTACGAGCTCCTACAATGAGCAGTTCTTC	CSAWTSVTSSYNEQFF
many	TRBJ2-7	14	TRBV7-2	TRBD1	TGTGCCAGCAGCCCACAGGGGGCGAATTACGAGCAGTACTTC	CASSPQGANYEQYF
many	TRBJ2-1	16	TRBV6-6	TRBD2	TGTGCCAGCAGCTCCGGACTAGCGGGAGGGCGAAATGAGCAGTTCTTC	CASSSGLAGGRNEQFF
many	TRBJ2-7	11	TRBV7-2	.	TGTGCCAGCAGGGGGGCCTACGAGCAGTACTTC	CASRGAYEQYF
.	TRBJ2-3	15	TRBV20-1	.	TGCAGTGCTAGAGACCCACGGGGGAGCACAGATACGCAGTATTTT	CSARDPRGSTDTQYF
.	TRBJ1-6	14	TRBV7-9	.	TGTGCCAGCGCCCCCGGACAGAATAATTCACCCCTCCACTTT	CASAPGQNNSPLHF
.	TRBJ1-2	14	TRBV18	.	TGTGCCAGCTCACCAGTAGGGGCGGACTATGGCTACACCTTC	CASSPVGADYGYTF
few	TRBJ2-3	16	TRBV20-1	TRBD2	TGCAGTGCTATGGGACAGCGGGGGGCAAGCACAGATACGCAGTATTTT	CSAMGQRGASTDTQYF
.	TRBJ2-7	17	TRBV20-1	TRBD2	TGCAGTGCTAGAGGACTAGCGGGGGGGCTCGTTTCCCCTGTCCAGTACTTC	CSARGLAGGLVSPVQYF
many	TRBJ1-2	13	TRBV29-1	TRBD1	TGCAGCGTTGAAGAAAGGAGGGGGCAGGGCTACACCTTC	CSVEERRGQGYTF
few	TRBJ2-6	14	TRBV20-1	.	TGCAGTGCTAGATTGGTGCCTGGGGCCAACGTCCTGACTTTC	CSARLVPGANVLTF
few	TRBJ2-3	14	TRBV6-2/TRBV6-3	.	TGTGCCAGCAGCCCCCGCTATAGCACAGATACGCAGTATTTT	CASSPRYSTDTQYF
few	TRBJ1-4	15	TRBV28	TRBD1	TGTGCCAGCAGTGGGGGACAGGGGGTAGCTGAAAAACTGTTTTTT	CASSGGQGVAEKLFF
few	TRBJ2-7	13	TRBV13	.	TGTGCCAGCAGCTTATTCAGAGGATACGAGCAGTACTTC	CASSLFRGYEQYF
many	TRBJ2-5	15	TRBV18	.	TGTGCCAGCTCACGCCTAGTTGGGTCTCGGGAGACCCAGTACTTC	CASSRLVGSRETQYF
.	TRBJ2-1	16	TRBV6-5	TRBD2	TGTGCCAGCAGAGCCGGACTAGCGGCCTCCTACAATGAGCAGTTCTTC	CASRAGLAASYNEQFF
.	TRBJ2-1	16	TRBV7-8	TRBD2	TGTGCCAGCAGCTATTCGAGAGCGGGAGGGCTACATGAGCAGTTCTTC	CASSYSRAGGLHEQFF
few	TRBJ2-5	15	TRBV9	.	TGTGCCAGCAGCGTAGGATATGGCCACCAAGAGACCCAGTACTTC	CASSVGYGHQETQYF
.	TRBJ2-5	14	TRBV18	.	TGTGCCAGCTCACCAGGTCATGGGGATCAACGTTGGTACTTC	CASSPGHGDQRWYF
.	TRBJ2-1	15	TRBV10-3	TRBD1	TGTGCCATCAGTGAGGACAGGGGGCCCTACAATAAGCAGTTCTTC	CAISEDRGPYNKQFF
few	TRBJ1-5	13	TRBV29-1	.	TGCAGCGTTGTGGTGCCAGGGGATCAGCCCCAGCATTTT	CSVVVPGDQPQHF
.	TRBJ1-5	16	TRBV9	.	TGTGCCAGCGGCCATGGGACGGTGGGGAGCAATCAGCCCCAGCATTTT	CASGHGTVGSNQPQHF